Below, one TCR beta chain is given with its context. Only in-frame clones appear in the TCRdb table, and some are missing; sequencing was by immunoSEQ multiplex PCR. The sample contains about 330,000 clones, 80% to 90% of which appear only once. This entry belongs to a study of blood T cell repertoires in COVID-19. Study overall: The study drew acute and convalescent COVID-19 samples from the United States, Italy and Spain.

Enrolled through a virtual design, the participants were between 18 and 89 years of age and came from 24 US areas. Participants' reported clinical history set cohort assignment. Germline loops: CDR1 LGHDT, CDR2 YNNKEL (reference sequence). The CDR3 length is 16 residues. Trimming stripped 4 bases from V and 0 bases from J, with 16 bases between. This TCR derives from a woman aged 30 to 39 who had recovered from COVID-19. Material: PBMCs or T cells enriched from blood (not recorded which). The gene calls are TRBV3-1 (or the pseudogene TRBV3-2) and TRBJ2-7, with D hard to call. Written as DNA, the CDR3 is TGTGCCAGCAGCCCCGTGATCACTTCTGGCTCCTACGAGCAGTACTTC. This sequence encodes CASSPVITSGSYEQYF.